The next 6 T cell receptor beta chains were all read from a single sample in a study of T-cell memory formation after mild COVID-19. TCRdb reprocessed the 5' RACE reads with MiXCR, giving one entry per CDR3 protein. Of around 150,000 distinct CDR3 sequences listed, 11% were seen once; the top ten hold less than 4%. The sequenced material came from PBMCs or a T cell subset sorted from them (not recorded which). Source of these receptors: a man aged 18 to 29 who had mild COVID-19 (a few samples of this study predate the infection). Cell type and time point are not known.

This clonotype was detected a few times. The CDR3 coding sequence is TGTGCCAGCAGCCGACAGATTTCTACGCAGTATTTT. Translation gives CASSRQISTQYF. V and J are TRBV6-2 or TRBV6-3 and TRBJ2-3; weak D call: TRBD1 (5 bases). Looked up from germline, CDR1 is MNHEY and CDR2 is SVGEGT. Trimming took off 6 bases at V and 8 bases at J, with 12 bases between the two ends. CDR3 size: 12 residues.

The V call is TRBV6-2 or TRBV6-3, the J call TRBJ1-1, with a possible D match to TRBD1 (6 bases). In germline, CDR1 is MNHEY, CDR2 SVGEGT. The CDR3 extends over 14 amino acids. V was pared by 8 bases and J by 4 bases, with 17 bases between. The CDR3 bases are TGTGCCAGCGCTTTGGCAGGGGTTTCCACTGAAGCTTTCTTT. It codes for CASALAGVSTEAFF.

There are a few counts of this clonotype. This chain connects TRBV5-1 to TRBJ2-3, with D possibly TRBD1 on 5 matching bases. Trimming pared 3 bases from V and 3 bases from J, leaving 14 bases between. The CDR3 loop spans 15 amino acids. Germline-derived CDR1 and CDR2 are SGHRS and YFSETQ. CDR3 sequence: CASSSQRRETDTQYF. CDR3 nucleotide sequence: TGCGCCAGCAGCTCCCAACGCAGGGAAACAGATACGCAGTATTTT.

This clonotype occurred a few times. Here the CDR3 DNA reads TGTGCCAGCAGTGAGATAAGGGTGGCCACTGAAGCTTTCTTT. Its translation: CASSEIRVATEAFF. The rearrangement links TRBV2 to TRBJ1-1; D remains ambiguous. The CDR3 is made up of 14 amino acids. The V gene's germline CDR1 is SNHLY and CDR2 FYNNEI. The V end lost 3 bases, the J end lost 4 bases, and 12 bases lay between the germline ends.

In its sample, this clonotype was seen a few times. This rearrangement joins TRBV3-1 to TRBJ2-7; perhaps TRBD2 as D (6 bases). The CDR3 spans 13 residues. Trimming took off 1 base at V and 6 bases at J, with 10 bases between the two ends. Germline values: CDR1 LGHDT, CDR2 YNNKEL (reference sequence). The DNA of the CDR3 is TGTGCCAGCAGCCAAGCGGGGGAGTCCGAGCAGTACTTC. It specifies CASSQAGESEQYF.

This chain joins TRBV2 and TRBJ2-2; TRBD1 agrees at 7 bases. Per germline, CDR1 SNHLY and CDR2 FYNNEI. V shed 6 bases and J 0 bases; nucleotides not matched to a gene: 4. The CDR3 has 15 residues. CDR3 region: CASRRGTANTGELFF. Here the CDR3 DNA reads TGTGCCAGCAGGCGAGGGACAGCGAACACCGGGGAGCTGTTTTTT.